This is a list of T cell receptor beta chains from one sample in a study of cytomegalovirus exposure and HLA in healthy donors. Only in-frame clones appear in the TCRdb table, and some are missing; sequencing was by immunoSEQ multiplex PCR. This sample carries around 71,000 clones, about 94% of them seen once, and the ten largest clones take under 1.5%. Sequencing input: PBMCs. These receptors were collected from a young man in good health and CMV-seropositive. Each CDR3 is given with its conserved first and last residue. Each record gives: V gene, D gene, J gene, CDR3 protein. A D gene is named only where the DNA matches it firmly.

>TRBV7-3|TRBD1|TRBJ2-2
CASRVTGWTGELFF
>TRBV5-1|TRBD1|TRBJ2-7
CASNSGTGETSYEQYF
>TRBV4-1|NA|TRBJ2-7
CASSQDHDGSREQYF
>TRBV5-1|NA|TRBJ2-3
CASSLEGQGDTQYF
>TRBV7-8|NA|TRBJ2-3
CASSFATQGDTQYF
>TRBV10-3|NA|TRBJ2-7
CAISDLRTADYEQYF
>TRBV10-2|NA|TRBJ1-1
CASSDPGGQTNTEAFF
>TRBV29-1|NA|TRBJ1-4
CSVAINEKLFF
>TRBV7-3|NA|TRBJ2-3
CASSLTAGRDTQYF
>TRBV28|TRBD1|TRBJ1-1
CASSVTGGGTEAFF
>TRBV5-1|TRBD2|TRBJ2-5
CASSLKWGGQETQYF
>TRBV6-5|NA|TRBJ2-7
CASRNVGASSYEQYF
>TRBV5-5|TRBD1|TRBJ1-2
CASSFQGTGFGYTF
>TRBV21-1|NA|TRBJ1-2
CASSKGPAGRYGYTF
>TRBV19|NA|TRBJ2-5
CATGSGTQYF
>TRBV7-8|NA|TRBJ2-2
CASSGWDTWNTGELFF
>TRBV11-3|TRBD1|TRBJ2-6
CASSPGTGRTTNSGANVLTF
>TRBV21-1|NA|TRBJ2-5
CASSFRPSQEYQETQYF
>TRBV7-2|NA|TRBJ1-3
CASSLGRSGNTIYF
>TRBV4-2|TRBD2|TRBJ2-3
CASSQLTLAGSTDTQYF
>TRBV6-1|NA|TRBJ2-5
CASRRGYQETQYF
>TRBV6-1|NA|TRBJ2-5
CASSEVRGETQYF
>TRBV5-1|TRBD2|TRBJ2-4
CASSWDLAGENIQYF
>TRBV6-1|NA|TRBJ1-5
CASSEASDQPQHF
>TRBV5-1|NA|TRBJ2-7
CASSSMSGYEQYF
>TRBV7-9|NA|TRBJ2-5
CASSLELQETQYF
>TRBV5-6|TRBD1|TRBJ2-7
CASSLDRGHYEQYF
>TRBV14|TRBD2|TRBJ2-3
CASSQASGRAKDTQYF
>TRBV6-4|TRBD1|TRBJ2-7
CASSDLIYRGSYEQYF
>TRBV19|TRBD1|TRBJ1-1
CASSLTWTGNTEAFF
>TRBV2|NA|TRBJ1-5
CASSAAEAISQPQHF
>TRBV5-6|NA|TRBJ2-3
CASSLVAGTLTDTQYF
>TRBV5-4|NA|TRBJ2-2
CASAQGYTGELFF
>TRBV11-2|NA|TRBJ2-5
CASSTLGTDQETQYF
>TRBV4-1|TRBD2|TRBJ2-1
CASSQDPKTVIAGGGYNEQFF
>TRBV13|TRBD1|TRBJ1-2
CASSYRGTGGYTF
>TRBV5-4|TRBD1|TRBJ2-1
CASSPGIVRDRGRNEQFF
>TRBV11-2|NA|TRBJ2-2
CASSLLTGSTGELFF
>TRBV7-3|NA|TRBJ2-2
CASSLGASQGTGELFF
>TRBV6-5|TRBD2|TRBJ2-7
CASSYSTSGRNYEQYF